A selection of T cell receptor beta chains follows, all from one sample in a study of blood T cell repertoires in COVID-19. Assay used: immunoSEQ multiplex PCR; TCRdb lists only in-frame clones, some missing. Of under 100,000 clones listed, around nine tenths were seen once; the top ten hold about 5%. Sequencing input: peripheral blood. These receptors were obtained from a man between 50 and 59 years old with acute or convalescent COVID-19. The CDR3 runs from the conserved cysteine through the conserved F or W. A D gene is named only where the DNA matches it firmly. Clone sizes are given selectively: once, few, many, or a class where the clone is expanded.

D	J	V	size	DNA	CDR3
NA	TRBJ1-1	TRBV6-5	NA	TGTGCCAGCAGGCCTCGGGCGGGGCGAGAAACTGAAGCTTTCTTT	CASRPRAGRETEAFF
NA	TRBJ2-7	TRBV1	NA	TGCACCAGCAGCCAAGATCGGGGACTCAACGTCGAGCAGTACTTC	CTSSQDRGLNVEQYF
TRBD1	TRBJ2-3	TRBV19	NA	TGTGCCAGTAGACCGACAGGGGGCACAGATACGCAGTATTTT	CASRPTGGTDTQYF
NA	TRBJ2-1	TRBV11-2	NA	TGTGCCAGCAGCTCGCTCGGGACTGGCCCCTACAATGAGCAGTTCTTC	CASSSLGTGPYNEQFF
NA	TRBJ1-5	TRBV27	NA	TGTGCCAGCAGAGCGGCAGGCAATCAGCCCCAGCATTTT	CASRAAGNQPQHF
TRBD2	TRBJ2-1	TRBV10-3	NA	TGTGCCATCATAAACGGGACTAGCGGGAGAAATGAGCAGTTCTTC	CAIINGTSGRNEQFF
TRBD2	TRBJ2-1	TRBV6-6	NA	TGTGCCAGCAGTTTCCGGACTAGCGCCAAATACAATGAGCAGTTCTTC	CASSFRTSAKYNEQFF
NA	TRBJ1-5	TRBV30	NA	TGTGCCTGGAGTCTTATACAGGACCAGCCCCAGCATTTT	CAWSLIQDQPQHF
NA	TRBJ2-4	TRBV6-2/TRBV6-3	once	TGTGCCAGCAGTTACGCCGGGACACTAGCCAAAAACATTCAGTACTTC	CASSYAGTLAKNIQYF
TRBD2	TRBJ2-1	TRBV5-1	NA	TGCGCCAGCAGCTTGGGGGCTAGCGGGAGGGAAACTGAGCAGTTCTTC	CASSLGASGRETEQFF
NA	TRBJ1-3	TRBV18	once	TGTGCCAGCTCACCACTCACTCGCCAGGGTCCCGGAAACACCATATATTTT	CASSPLTRQGPGNTIYF
NA	TRBJ1-2	TRBV6-5	NA	TGTGCCAGCACTCCCGGGCAGGGAGGAAACTATGGCTACACCTTC	CASTPGQGGNYGYTF
NA	TRBJ2-7	TRBV11-2	NA	TGTGCCAGCCGACTAGACTCCTACGAGCAGTACTTC	CASRLDSYEQYF
TRBD2	TRBJ2-7	TRBV5-4	NA	TGTGCCAGCAGCTTGGCCGGGGGGGCCTCCTACGAGCAGTACTTC	CASSLAGGASYEQYF
TRBD2	TRBJ2-1	TRBV11-3	NA	TGTGCCAGCAGCTTGTATCTAGCGGGAGACAACAATGAGCAGTTCTTC	CASSLYLAGDNNEQFF
NA	TRBJ2-3	TRBV11-3	once	TGTGCCAGCAGCCCCCTCGGCGGAGTAGCAGATACGCAGTATTTT	CASSPLGGVADTQYF
TRBD2	TRBJ2-7	TRBV7-2	NA	TGTGCCAGCAGCTTCGCGGCGGGAGTTTCCTACGAGCAGTACTTC	CASSFAAGVSYEQYF